The 29 T cell receptor beta chains below all came from one sample that was sequenced in a study of T cells in Graves' hyperthyroidism and ophthalmopathy. RNA transcripts served as the template for amplifying TCR beta CDR3 regions. Using the HTBI primer set, a first-round RT-PCR was run on the TCR CDR3. TCRdb re-analysed the multiplex PCR reads in MiXCR, keeping a single row per CDR3 protein. The sample consists of around 270,000 distinct CDR3 sequences, approximately 18% of them appearing once. The sample taken for sequencing was blood. These receptors originate from a man between 45 and 60 years old with Graves' ophthalmopathy.

The gene calls are TRBV14 and TRBJ2-1, with unresolved D. The CDR3 spans 14 residues. Trimming took off 0 bases at V and 0 bases at J, with 3 bases between the two ends. Germline CDR1 and CDR2: SGHDN and FVKESK. The CDR3 coding sequence is TGTGCCAGCAGCCAAGAAGGCTCCTACAATGAGCAGTTCTTC. Residues: CASSQEGSYNEQFF.

This chain uses TRBV6-1 with TRBJ2-1, with 7 bases aligning to TRBD1. Per germline, CDR1 MNHNS and CDR2 SASEGT. With V trimmed by 7 bases and J by 8 bases, 11 bases remained unmatched. The CDR3 is 14 amino acids. The CDR3 DNA follows: TGTGCCAGCACCAGACAGGGCCTTAAGGATGAGCAGTTCTTC. It codes for CASTRQGLKDEQFF.

The V call is TRBV6-1, the J call TRBJ2-1; the match to TRBD2 covers 8 bases. V gave up 6 bases and J gave up 6 bases; unmatched junction bases: 7. The CDR3 loop spans 14 amino acids. Germline V CDR1 and CDR2: MNHNS, SASEGT. In DNA, the CDR3 is TGTGCCAGCAGCCTTAGCGGGACTGTCAATGAGCAGTTCTTC. The encoded protein is CASSLSGTVNEQFF.

This clonotype has more than one count but fewer than ten. The chain recombines TRBV5-5 with TRBJ2-4; TRBD2 aligns across 10 bases. Per germline, CDR1 SGHKS and CDR2 YYEKEE (reference sequence). The CDR3 is made up of 18 amino acids. The V gene end was trimmed by 4 bases and the J gene end by 7 bases; junction bases not matched to a gene: 17. DNA of the CDR3: TGTGCCAGCAGCCCGCTATCAGGGGTCGTAGCGGGAGGCAACATTCAGTACTTC. This translates into CASSPLSGVVAGGNIQYF.

The CDR3 region is CASSLGVIGELFF. The CDR3 region has the DNA TGTGCCAGCAGCTTAGGTGTTATCGGGGAGCTGTTTTTT. The V and J genes are TRBV5-4 and TRBJ2-2; D call uncertain. V dropped 2 bases and J dropped 7 bases, with 9 bases sitting between them. This CDR3 contains 13 residues. Germline V lookup: CDR1 SGHNT, CDR2 YYREEE (reference sequence).

The CDR3 loop is CASSLEAGYNQPQHF. The DNA for the CDR3 is TGTGCCAGCAGCTTGGAGGCAGGGTACAATCAGCCCCAGCATTTT. The V gene is TRBV5-5, the J gene TRBJ1-5, with D possibly being TRBD1 (5 bases). The CDR3 sequence is 15 residues long. V was shortened by 0 bases and J by 3 bases, with 10 bases between the two germline ends. Germline values: CDR1 SGHKS, CDR2 YYEKEE (reference sequence).

The chain recombines TRBV5-6 with TRBJ1-2; 9 bases match TRBD1. CDR1 is SGHDT and CDR2 is YYEEEE in the germline V gene. The V and J ends lost 4 bases and 6 bases, in that order; junction bases with no gene match: 4. The CDR3 consists of 13 residues. CDR3 in amino acids: CASSTRQGDGYTF. CDR3 bases: TGTGCCAGCAGCACCCGACAGGGGGATGGCTACACCTTC.

The V and J genes are TRBV7-6 and TRBJ2-2, with TRBD2 matching over 9 bases. V lost 5 bases to trimming and J lost 5 bases; unmatched junction nucleotides: 9. This CDR3 has 16 amino acids. The V gene's germline CDR1 is SGHVS and CDR2 FNYEAQ. The CDR3 nucleotides are TGTGCCAGCAGCCCCCAAGACAGCGGGAGGACCGGGGAGCTGTTTTTT. Protein: CASSPQDSGRTGELFF.

V gene TRBV19 combines with J gene TRBJ2-1; 9 nucleotides match TRBD1. V was pared by 5 bases and J by 6 bases, with 8 bases of the junction left unmatched. Germline V CDR1 and CDR2: LNHDA, SQIVND (reference sequence). There are 15 residues in the CDR3. CDR3 coding DNA: TGTGCCAGTAGTGCCACAGGGGGCACTTTCAATGAGCAGTTCTTC. This gives the protein CASSATGGTFNEQFF.

This clonotype was seen many times. The chain uses TRBV7-8 and TRBJ1-1; perhaps TRBD1 as D (6 bases). Deletions cut 0 bases from V and 6 bases from J, with 14 bases between. The V gene's germline CDR1 is SGHVS and CDR2 FQNEAQ. This CDR3 comprises 15 residues. The CDR3 nucleotides read TGTGCCAGCAGCTTAGCCGGGACAAAGGTGCCTGAAGCTTTCTTT. Residues: CASSLAGTKVPEAFF.

J is TRBJ1-5 and V is TRBV4-1; tentatively, D is TRBD1 (6 bases). The CDR3 loop spans 15 amino acids. Germline CDR1 MGHRA, CDR2 YSYEKL. Trimming cost V 3 bases and J 0 bases, with 9 bases left between them. The CDR3 sequence is CASSQQGYSNQPQHF. DNA for the CDR3: TGCGCCAGCAGCCAGCAGGGGTATAGCAATCAGCCCCAGCATTTT.

This clonotype was recorded at least ten times. V is TRBV30 and J is TRBJ2-1; D gene ambiguous. V dropped 2 bases and J dropped 0 bases, with 8 bases sitting between them. CDR3 length: 14 amino acids. Germline assignment: CDR1 GTSNPN and CDR2 SVGIG (reference sequence). Here the CDR3 reads CAWSRSTSYNEQFF. The CDR3 nucleotides read TGTGCCTGGAGTAGGTCCACCTCCTACAATGAGCAGTTCTTC.

This clonotype was detected many times. The V gene is TRBV27, the J gene TRBJ2-3, with D hard to call. CDR1 MNHEY and CDR2 SMNVEV come from the germline V gene (reference sequence). CDR3 length equals 13 residues. V was cut by 2 bases and J by 6 bases, with 9 bases left in between. CDR3 sequence (DNA): TGTGCCAGCAGTTTAAGTCGCGATGATACGCAGTATTTT. This encodes CASSLSRDDTQYF.

This clonotype was seen many times. The chain recombines TRBV6-1 with TRBJ1-1; D might be TRBD1 (6 bases). The ends were cut back, 6 bases at V and 2 bases at J, with 16 bases in the middle. Germline V lookup: CDR1 MNHNS, CDR2 SASEGT. The CDR3 has 15 amino acids. The CDR3 coding sequence is TGTGCCAGCAGCCTGAGACAGGACATAAACACTGAAGCTTTCTTT. Amino acid sequence: CASSLRQDINTEAFF.

This clonotype was seen repeatedly, ten times or more. The V call is TRBV3-1, the J call TRBJ2-7; TRBD2 might be the D (5 bases). The length of the CDR3 is 15 residues. Germline-derived CDR1 and CDR2 are LGHDT and YNNKEL (reference sequence). V shed 0 bases and J shed 0 bases, with 9 bases lying between them. For the CDR3, the DNA is TGTGCCAGCAGCCAAGACAAAGGGAGCTCCTACGAGCAGTACTTC. Translated: CASSQDKGSSYEQYF.

This clonotype has just a few counts. This chain joins TRBV7-6 and TRBJ1-3; 9 bases are a match to TRBD1. This CDR3 comprises 15 residues. The germline CDR1 and CDR2 sequences are SGHVS and FNYEAQ. V lost 4 bases to trimming and J lost 2 bases; unmatched junction nucleotides: 3. CDR3 sequence (DNA): TGTGCCAGCAGCTACGGGACAGGGCCTGGAAACACCATATATTTT. It translates to CASSYGTGPGNTIYF.

This clonotype was observed many times. The V gene is TRBV28, the J gene TRBJ2-1, with D possibly TRBD2 on 6 matching bases. Trimming stripped 3 bases from V and 9 bases from J, with 15 bases between. The germline CDR1 and CDR2 sequences are MDHEN and SYDVKM. There are 14 residues in the CDR3. The DNA of the CDR3 is TGTGCCAGCAGTTTCCCGAGGCAGGGAGGTGAGCAGTTCTTC. Protein product: CASSFPRQGGEQFF.

This sequence joins TRBV24-1 and TRBJ2-1; unclear D gene. The germline V gene encodes CDR1 KGHDR and CDR2 SFDVKD. The CDR3 has 12 residues. Trimming removed 4 bases at V and 7 bases at J, with 7 bases between. The CDR3 protein is CATSESRNEQFF. The DNA of the CDR3 is TGTGCCACCAGTGAGTCCCGGAATGAGCAGTTCTTC.

There are many counts of this clonotype. V gene TRBV30 combines with J gene TRBJ2-5; D may correspond to TRBD1 or TRBD2 (5 bases each). V was cut by 1 base and J by 2 bases, with 11 bases left in between. In germline, CDR1 is GTSNPN, CDR2 SVGIG (reference sequence). The CDR3 consists of 14 residues. The CDR3 DNA sequence: TGTGCCTGGAGTGAGGGACGGCCACAAGAGACCCAGTACTTC. Protein product: CAWSEGRPQETQYF. The whole variable domain, filled in from reference TRBV30 and TRBJ2-5, reads SQTIHQWPATLVQPVGSPLSLECTVEGTSNPNLYWYRQAAGRGLQLLFYSVGIGQISSEVPQNLSASRPQDRQFILSSKKLLLSDSGFYLCAWSEGRPQETQYFGPGTRLLVL.

This clonotype came up many times. This chain uses TRBV20-1 with TRBJ2-5; D is perhaps TRBD1 or TRBD2 (7 bases each). Trimming pared 1 base from V and 9 bases from J, leaving 18 bases between. The CDR3 is made up of 14 amino acids. Germline CDR1 DFQATT, CDR2 SNEGSKA (reference sequence). The CDR3 protein is CSARAGSGGGAQYF. CDR3 in DNA: TGCAGTGCTAGAGCCGGATCAGGGGGGGGGGCCCAGTACTTC.

The rearrangement links TRBV2 to TRBJ2-3, with D perhaps TRBD1 (5 bases). Germline V lookup: CDR1 SNHLY, CDR2 FYNNEI. V was clipped by 5 bases and J by 5 bases, with 17 bases between them. The CDR3 runs to 15 residues. The DNA of the CDR3 is TGTGCCAGCAGTTACTCAGGGTTAAGTAGAGATACGCAGTATTTT. Translating gives CASSYSGLSRDTQYF.

The table lists this clonotype with many counts. The chain couples TRBV3-1 to TRBJ2-1, with 8 bases that match TRBD2. The CDR3 totals 12 residues. The V gene's germline CDR1 is LGHDT and CDR2 YNNKEL (reference sequence). The V and J ends lost 1 base and 10 bases, in that order; junction bases with no gene match: 0. As DNA, the CDR3 is TGTGCCAGCAGCCAAGTAGCGGGAGAGCAGTTCTTC. Protein: CASSQVAGEQFF.

Many counts were recorded for this clonotype. This chain joins TRBV5-1 and TRBJ2-3; D is unclear. Trimming took 0 bases from V and 3 from J, leaving 14 bases between them. This CDR3 contains 16 residues. Germline V CDR1 and CDR2: SGHRS, YFSETQ. CDR3 amino acids: CASSLALSRKTDTQYF. The DNA of the CDR3 is TGCGCCAGCAGCTTGGCCCTATCTAGGAAGACAGATACGCAGTATTTT.

This clonotype was counted at least ten times. The V call is TRBV30, the J call TRBJ2-7; D may match TRBD1 or TRBD2 (6 bases each). The V gene's germline CDR1 is GTSNPN and CDR2 SVGIG (reference sequence). This CDR3 comprises 14 residues. V was shortened by 2 bases and J by 4 bases, with 15 bases between the two germline ends. CDR3 DNA sequence: TGTGCCTGGAGTCCCCGGAGGGGGAGGTACGAGCAGTACTTC. Translating it yields CAWSPRRGRYEQYF.

Note on this clonotype: Possible read error: a much larger clone is one base away. The chain recombines TRBV28 with TRBJ2-7; 8 bases align to TRBD1. Losses at the gene ends were 4 bases for V and 6 bases for J; bases not matched to a gene: 5. This CDR3 has 13 residues. The germline gives CDR1 MDHEN, CDR2 SYDVKM. Written as DNA, the CDR3 is TGTGCCAGCAGTTCACAGGGGGATCCCGAGCAGTACTTC. Translation gives CASSSQGDPEQYF.

This clonotype showed up many times. The V gene is TRBV11-3, the J gene TRBJ2-7, with D uncertain. Trimming stripped 4 bases from V and 5 bases from J, with 30 bases between. Germline CDR1 reads SGHNT; CDR2 reads YENEEA. The CDR3 loop spans 19 amino acids. CDR3 amino acids: CASSSHVRTMWEGQNEQYF. The CDR3 DNA sequence: TGTGCCAGCAGCTCACATGTCCGAACCATGTGGGAAGGGCAAAACGAGCAGTACTTC.

The rearrangement joins TRBV20-1 to TRBJ1-2; D not resolved. This CDR3 is 13 amino acids long. With 0 bases removed from V and 4 bases from J, the gap between germline ends came to 9 bases. Germline V CDR1 and CDR2: DFQATT, SNEGSKA (reference sequence). CDR3 residues: CSARDEAVYGYTF. CDR3 nucleotide sequence: TGCAGTGCTAGAGATGAGGCAGTCTATGGCTACACCTTC.

Ten or more counts support this clonotype. The chain recombines TRBV7-3 with TRBJ2-1, with D tentatively TRBD1 (6 bases). The CDR3 covers 15 residues. CDR1 and CDR2 (germline): SGHTA, FQGTGA. Between the trimmed V and J ends, which lost 2 bases and 4 bases, there was a span of 12 bases. As DNA, the CDR3 is TGTGCCAGCAGCTTAGGCCAGGGGAAATACAATGAGCAGTTCTTC. Translating gives CASSLGQGKYNEQFF.

Ten or more counts support this clonotype. The V call is TRBV28, the J call TRBJ2-7; a weak D match, TRBD2 (5 bases). The CDR3 is 16 amino acids. The germline CDR1 and CDR2 sequences are MDHEN and SYDVKM. V lost 4 bases, J lost 0 bases, and 16 bases lay in between. CDR3 in amino acids: CASSWIEGSSSYEQYF. The CDR3 DNA reads TGTGCCAGCAGTTGGATTGAGGGTTCATCCTCCTACGAGCAGTACTTC.